One sample yielded the 10 T cell receptor beta chains listed below, sequenced in a study of cytomegalovirus exposure and HLA in healthy donors. Amplification used 60 Vbeta primers and 13 Jbeta primers. Sequencing was performed with immunoSEQ multiplex PCR; in TCRdb, only in-frame clones are kept and a portion is missing. Of fewer than 250,000 clones listed, about 69% are singletons. The specimen was PBMCs. Receptors originate from a man under 40 in good health and CMV-seropositive.

This clone was seen more than once but under ten times. The CDR3 loop reads CASSSLPETYNEQFF. CDR3 coding DNA: TGTGCCAGCAGTTCTCTCCCGGAGACTTACAATGAGCAGTTCTTC. The chain employs TRBV27 and TRBJ2-1, with D unclear. Germline assignment: CDR1 MNHEY and CDR2 SMNVEV (reference sequence). The germline V and J ends were trimmed by 4 bases and 4 bases, with 14 bases remaining between them. CDR3 length equals 15 residues.

V usage is TRBV7-2 and J usage is TRBJ1-4; unclear D gene. The V gene lost 5 bases and the J gene lost 7 bases, with 17 bases spanning the gap. This CDR3 is built from 15 residues. Germline CDR1 SGHTA, CDR2 FQGNSA. As DNA, the CDR3 is TGTGCCAGCAGCCTCGGAATTCGGGGAGCTGAAAAACTGTTTTTT. Translation: CASSLGIRGAEKLFF.

The chain employs TRBV7-3 and TRBJ2-2, with a weak D call TRBD1 (6 bases). Per the germline V gene, CDR1 is SGHTA and CDR2 is FQGTGA. The germline V and J ends were trimmed by 5 bases and 2 bases, with 12 bases remaining between them. The CDR3 sequence is 15 residues long. CDR3 region: CASSRGTTNTGELFF. In DNA form, the CDR3 reads TGTGCCAGCAGCCGAGGGACAACTAACACCGGGGAGCTGTTTTTT.

CDR3 coding DNA: TGTGCCAGCAGCCCAGATAGGGGAGGCTATGGCTACACCTTC. This translates into CASSPDRGGYGYTF. The chain employs TRBV5-4 and TRBJ1-2, with D possibly being TRBD1 (5 bases). CDR3 length equals 14 residues. V was cut by 4 bases and J by 4 bases, with 14 bases left in between. In germline, CDR1 is SGHNT, CDR2 YYREEE (reference sequence). Full variable domain (remainder filled in from reference TRBV5-4 and TRBJ1-2): ETGVTQSPTHLIKTRGQQVTLRCSSQSGHNTVSWYQQALGQGPQFIFQYYREEENGRGNFPPRFSGLQFPNYSSELNVNALELDDSALYLCASSPDRGGYGYTFGSGTRLTVV.

This clone showed up just a few times. The DNA for the CDR3 is TGTGCCAGCAGTCACCACAGGGATACGCAGTATTTT. Translation: CASSHHRDTQYF. The chain combines TRBV27 with TRBJ2-3; D may be TRBD1 (5 bases). The V gene lost 5 bases and the J gene lost 6 bases, with 9 bases spanning the gap. Germline-derived CDR1 and CDR2 are MNHEY and SMNVEV (reference sequence). The CDR3 has 12 residues.

The V call is TRBV27, the J call TRBJ2-2; 16 nucleotides align to TRBD2. The CDR3 is 17 amino acids. Germline-derived CDR1 and CDR2 are MNHEY and SMNVEV (reference sequence). The V and J ends lost 2 bases and 8 bases, in that order; junction bases with no gene match: 5. The CDR3, as DNA: TGTGCCAGCAGTTTACTCGGGACTAGCGGGAGGGGTGGGGAGCTGTTTTTT. Its protein product is CASSLLGTSGRGGELFF.

Remarks on this clone: Other DNA sequences in the same sample also yield this CDR3. The rearrangement joins TRBV7-2 to TRBJ2-7; 7 bases line up with TRBD1. The CDR3 extends over 13 amino acids. From germline, CDR1 is SGHTA and CDR2 FQGNSA. The V and J ends lost 5 bases and 3 bases, in that order; junction bases with no gene match: 4. CDR3 bases: TGTGCCAGCAGCAGGGACAGAGGCTACGAGCAGTACTTC. It translates to CASSRDRGYEQYF.

This clone was detected ten times or more. The chain links TRBV7-2 to TRBJ2-7; 8 bases line up with TRBD2. Germline V gene data show CDR1 as SGHTA and CDR2 as FQGNSA. After removal of 0 bases from V and 6 bases from J, the junction contained 7 bases not matched to a gene. The CDR3 sequence is 15 residues long. The CDR3 DNA reads as TGTGCCAGCAGCTTAGCGGCCGGGGGGGGGAGCGAGCAGTACTTC. It codes for CASSLAAGGGSEQYF.

This chain uses TRBV7-2 with TRBJ1-2; the match to TRBD1 covers 7 bases. This CDR3 spans 16 amino acids. V trimming: 0 bases; J trimming: 4 bases; junction bases outside the gene matches: 8. The germline CDR1 and CDR2 sequences are SGHTA and FQGNSA. CDR3 amino acids: CASSLAQGTALYGYTF. For the CDR3, the DNA is TGTGCCAGCAGCTTAGCGCAAGGGACAGCCCTCTATGGCTACACCTTC.

The rearrangement joins TRBV28 to TRBJ2-7, with 10 positions matching TRBD1. The CDR3 spans 14 residues. The V and J ends lost 6 bases and 5 bases, in that order; junction bases with no gene match: 7. CDR1 and CDR2 from the germline V gene are MDHEN and SYDVKM. The CDR3 spells CASRAGQGFNEQYF. In nucleotides, the CDR3 is TGTGCCAGCAGGGCGGGACAGGGGTTCAACGAGCAGTACTTC.